This record concerns one T cell receptor (beta chain) sequence. The data were taken from a study of T-cell memory formation after mild COVID-19. TCRdb processed the 5' RACE reads anew with MiXCR; each CDR3 protein has one entry. The data show 380,000 or so distinct CDR3 sequences, approximately 15% seen once. The CDR3 has 14 amino acids. Germline assignment: CDR1 LNHDA and CDR2 SQIVND (reference sequence). The ends were cut back, 7 bases at V and 4 bases at J, with 14 bases in the middle. The chain uses TRBV19 and TRBJ1-5; D possibly corresponds to TRBD1 (5 bases). The TCR sequence derives from a man aged 18 to 29 who had mild COVID-19 (a few samples of this study predate the infection). Cell type and time point are not known. The sample was PBMCs or a T cell subset sorted from them (not recorded which). The DNA of the CDR3 is TGTGCCAGTACGGTTGGGACGGGGAATCAGCCCCAGCATTTT. It translates to CASTVGTGNQPQHF.